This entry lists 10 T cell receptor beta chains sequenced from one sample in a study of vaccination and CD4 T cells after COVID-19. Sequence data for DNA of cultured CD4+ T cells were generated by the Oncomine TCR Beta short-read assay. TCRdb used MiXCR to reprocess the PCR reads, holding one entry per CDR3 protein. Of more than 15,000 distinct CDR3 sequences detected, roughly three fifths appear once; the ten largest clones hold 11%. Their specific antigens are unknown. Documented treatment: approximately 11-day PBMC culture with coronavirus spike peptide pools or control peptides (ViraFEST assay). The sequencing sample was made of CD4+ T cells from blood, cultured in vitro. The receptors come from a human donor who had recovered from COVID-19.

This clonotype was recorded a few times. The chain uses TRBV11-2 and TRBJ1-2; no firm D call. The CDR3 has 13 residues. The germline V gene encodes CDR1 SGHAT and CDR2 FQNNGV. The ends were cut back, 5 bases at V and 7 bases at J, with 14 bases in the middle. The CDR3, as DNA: TGTGCCAGCAGCCCAATCAGAAGCTCTGGCTACACCTTC. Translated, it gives CASSPIRSSGYTF.

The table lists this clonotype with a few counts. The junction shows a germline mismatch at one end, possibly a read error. The CDR3 DNA sequence: TGCAGCGTCGAAGGGGTCTCACGCCCTAAGGGACAGATCTTTGAAGCTTTCTTT. Its translation: CSVEGVSRPKGQIFEAFF. The chain recombines TRBV29-1 with TRBJ1-1; 7 nucleotides agree with TRBD1. Looked up from germline, CDR1 is SQVTM and CDR2 is ANQGSEA. The CDR3 is 18 amino acids.

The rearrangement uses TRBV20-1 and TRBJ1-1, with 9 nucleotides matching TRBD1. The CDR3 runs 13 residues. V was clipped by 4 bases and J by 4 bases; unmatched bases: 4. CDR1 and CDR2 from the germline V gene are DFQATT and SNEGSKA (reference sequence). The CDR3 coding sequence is TGCAGTGCTACTACAGGGGGCATCACTGAAGCTTTCTTT. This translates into CSATTGGITEAFF.

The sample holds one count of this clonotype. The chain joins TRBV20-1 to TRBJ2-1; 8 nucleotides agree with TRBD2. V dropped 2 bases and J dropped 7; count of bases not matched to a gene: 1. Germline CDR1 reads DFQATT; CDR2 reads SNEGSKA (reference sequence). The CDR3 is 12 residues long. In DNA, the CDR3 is TGCAGTGCTAGAATAGCGGGGAATGAGCAGTTCTTC. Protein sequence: CSARIAGNEQFF.

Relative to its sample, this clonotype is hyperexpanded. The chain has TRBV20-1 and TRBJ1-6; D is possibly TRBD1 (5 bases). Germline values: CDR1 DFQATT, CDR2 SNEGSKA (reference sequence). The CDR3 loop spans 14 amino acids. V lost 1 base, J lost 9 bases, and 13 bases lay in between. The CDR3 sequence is CSARAGPSGSPLHF. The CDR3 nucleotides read TGCAGTGCTAGAGCGGGACCGAGCGGTTCACCCCTCCACTTT.

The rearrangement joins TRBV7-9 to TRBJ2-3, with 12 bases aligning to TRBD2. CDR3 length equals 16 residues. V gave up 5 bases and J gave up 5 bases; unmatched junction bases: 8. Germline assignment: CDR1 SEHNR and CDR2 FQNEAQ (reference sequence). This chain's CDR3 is CASSARLAGEGDTQYF. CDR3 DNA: TGTGCCAGCAGCGCCAGACTAGCGGGGGAAGGAGATACGCAGTATTTT.

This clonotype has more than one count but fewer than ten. CDR3 sequence reads: CSARVPPDVYGYTF. The CDR3 DNA follows: TGCAGTGCTAGAGTACCACCGGACGTCTATGGCTACACCTTC. The chain combines TRBV20-1 with TRBJ1-2, with unresolved D. The CDR3 runs 14 residues. The V gene's germline CDR1 is DFQATT and CDR2 SNEGSKA (reference sequence). Trimming shortened V by 1 base and J by 4 bases, and 13 bases separated the two germline ends.

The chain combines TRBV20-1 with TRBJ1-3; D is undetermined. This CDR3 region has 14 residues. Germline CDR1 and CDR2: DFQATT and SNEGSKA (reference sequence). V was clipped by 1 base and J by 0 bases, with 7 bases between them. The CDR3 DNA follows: TGCAGTGCTAGAGTCCAGTACTCTGGAAACACCATATATTTT. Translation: CSARVQYSGNTIYF.

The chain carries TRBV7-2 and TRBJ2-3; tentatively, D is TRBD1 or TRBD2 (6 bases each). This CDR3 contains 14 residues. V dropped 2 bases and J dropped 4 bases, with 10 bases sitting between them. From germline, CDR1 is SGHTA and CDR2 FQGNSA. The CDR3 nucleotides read TGTGCCAGCAGCTTATTTAGGGGGGCAGATACGCAGTATTTT. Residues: CASSLFRGADTQYF.

DNA for the CDR3: TGTGCCAGCAGTTACGGGACAGGGGGCGAGCAGTACTTC. Its protein product is CASSYGTGGEQYF. This sequence joins TRBV6-5 and TRBJ2-7; 11 bases agree with TRBD1. This CDR3 comprises 13 residues. V was clipped by 2 bases and J by 6 bases; unmatched bases: 0. In germline, CDR1 is MNHEY, CDR2 SVGAGI.